This T cell receptor beta chain is from a study of T cells in Graves' hyperthyroidism and ophthalmopathy. V shed 2 bases and J 0 bases; nucleotides not matched to a gene: 13. The CDR3 has 20 amino acids. Germline CDR1 SGHTA, CDR2 FQGTGA. This clonotype has ten or more counts. TCR beta CDR3 regions were amplified from RNA transcripts. During a first-round RT-PCR of the TCR CDR3, the HTBI primer set was used. TCRdb re-derived calls from the multiplex PCR reads in MiXCR, one entry per CDR3 protein. The sample contains roughly 150,000 distinct CDR3 sequences, 9.4% of which appear only once. Disease duration under 2 months; hyperthyroidism patients were aged 18 to 65. Every diagnosis used clinical symptoms, serum thyroxine and TRAb, thyroid ultrasound and orbital computed tomography. Isolation of PBMCs was performed on around 9.4 ml fresh peripheral blood.

This chain links TRBV7-3 with TRBJ2-1, with TRBD2 matching 10 bases. The sequenced material came from blood. The TCR sequence derives from a young woman with Graves' hyperthyroidism that later progressed to Graves' ophthalmopathy. CDR3 nucleotide sequence: TGTGCCAGCAGCTTACAAGGGCACCCTAGCGGGGGTTTCTCCTACAATGAGCAGTTCTTC. Its protein is CASSLQGHPSGGFSYNEQFF.